This T cell receptor beta chain was sequenced during a study of cytomegalovirus exposure and HLA in healthy donors. Across the whole study: In a later analysis, it was reported that the roughly 120 validation repertoires had been produced on the same platform as the roughly 700 repertoires belonging to the first cohort.

Germline-derived CDR1 and CDR2 are SNHLY and FYNNEI. The CDR3 spans 13 residues. Trimming cost V 6 bases and J 0 bases, with 8 bases left between them. Clones were read by immunoSEQ multiplex PCR, and TCRdb kept only the in-frame ones, dropping some. Among roughly 120,000 clones listed, more than 85% were seen once. Findings and caveats of the study: Three chains linked to CMV were shown in vitro to be specific for CMV antigens. The study listed roughly 160 cytomegalovirus-associated TCR beta chains.

The donors formed part of the 120-subject validation cohort, distinct from the roughly 700-subject first cohort. This clone turned up a few times. Its specificity is not known. The chain carries TRBV2 and TRBJ1-1; D gene ambiguous. This sequence originates from a man aged 18 to 29 in good health and CMV-seropositive. The sequenced sample consisted of PBMCs. The CDR3 bases are TGTGCCAGCAGCCCCGACTTGAACACTGAAGCTTTCTTT. The encoded protein is CASSPDLNTEAFF.